This is a list of T cell receptor beta chains from one sample in a study of T cell responses to AZD1222 COVID-19 vaccine. The repertoire was sequenced with immunoSEQ multiplex PCR; TCRdb's copy has only in-frame clones and lacks some. The table records roughly 97,000 clones, about 91% of them present only once. Material: peripheral blood, obtained on day 0 of AZD1222 vaccination. These TCRs come from an adult in good health. The CDR3 runs from the conserved cysteine through the conserved F or W. The D gene is left open where the match is weak. Clone size is not always given. Where it is, it says once, few, many or a class for expanded clones.

V	J	size	D	DNA	CDR3
TRBV7-9	TRBJ1-1	-	TRBD1	TGTGCCAGCAGCTTCGGGACAGGGGGCACTGAAGCTTTCTTT	CASSFGTGGTEAFF
TRBV5-1	TRBJ2-2	once	-	TGCGCCAGCAGCCCGGGAAGGGGTGCCGGGGAGCTGTTTTTT	CASSPGRGAGELFF
TRBV6-4	TRBJ2-2	-	TRBD1	TGTGCCACCTCTCAGGGGGCCGGGGAGCTGTTTTTT	CATSQGAGELFF
TRBV19	TRBJ1-1	-	-	TGTGCCAGTATCTCAGGCACCTCCAACACTGAAGCTTTCTTT	CASISGTSNTEAFF
TRBV7-3	TRBJ2-3	-	-	TGTGCCAGCAGCTTAGTCTCCGGCGGGACGGGAGATACGCAGTATTTT	CASSLVSGGTGDTQYF
TRBV6-6	TRBJ2-1	-	TRBD2	TGTGCCAGCAGTTCCGGGACTATTAATGAGCAGTTCTTC	CASSSGTINEQFF
TRBV5-1	TRBJ2-1	-	-	TGCGCCAGCAGCTTGGTAGGTAGGGTTATTGAGCAGTTCTTC	CASSLVGRVIEQFF
TRBV6-5	TRBJ1-4	once	TRBD1	TGTGCCAGCAGCCTGACAGGGGGTCGTGAAAAACTGTTTTTT	CASSLTGGREKLFF
TRBV12-3/TRBV12-4	TRBJ2-5	-	-	TGTGCCAGCAGTGTAACGCAAGAGACCCAGTACTTC	CASSVTQETQYF
TRBV2	TRBJ1-2	-	-	TGTGCCAGCCAGGGGTACTATGGCTACACCTTC	CASQGYYGYTF
TRBV6-6	TRBJ1-2	-	-	TGTGCCAGCAGCCCCGATGAACGACAGATCTATGGCTACACCTTC	CASSPDERQIYGYTF
TRBV5-8	TRBJ1-3	-	-	TGTGCCAGCAGCTTCCCAACAGGGCCAATCTCTGGAAACACCATATATTTT	CASSFPTGPISGNTIYF
TRBV11-3	TRBJ2-5	-	-	TGTGCCAGCAGCTTATCGGGGGCAGCGGGGGAGACCCAGTACTTC	CASSLSGAAGETQYF
TRBV18	TRBJ2-4	-	TRBD2	TGTGCCAGCTCATCTAGCGGGGGAACCCAAGACATTCAGTACTTC	CASSSSGGTQDIQYF
TRBV29-1	TRBJ2-4	once	TRBD2	TGCAGCGTTGAAGATTGGGGAGGGAGCATAGCCAAAAACATTCAGTACTTC	CSVEDWGGSIAKNIQYF
TRBV5-8	TRBJ1-5	-	TRBD1	TGTGCCAGCAGCCCCTTTTCCGGGACAGGGGTTAGCAATCAGCCCCAGCATTTT	CASSPFSGTGVSNQPQHF
TRBV30	TRBJ2-3	few	TRBD2	TGTGCCTGGGAGACTAGCGGGGGCCCCACAGATACGCAGTATTTT	CAWETSGGPTDTQYF
TRBV6-5	TRBJ2-7	-	TRBD1	TGTGCCAGCAGTTACCGGGACAGGGGGCCGCAGTACTTC	CASSYRDRGPQYF
TRBV6-5	TRBJ2-1	few	-	TGTGCCAGCAGTTCCCCCCTTCTGACTAGTACCTATGAGCAGTTCTTC	CASSSPLLTSTYEQFF
TRBV7-3	TRBJ2-3	-	TRBD1	TGTGCCAGCAGCCGACAGGGTAGCACAGATACGCAGTATTTT	CASSRQGSTDTQYF
TRBV2	TRBJ2-7	-	-	TGTGCCAGCAGCGAACTCGATGGGCTAGGAGAGCAGTACTTC	CASSELDGLGEQYF
TRBV11-2	TRBJ1-2	-	-	TGTGCCAGCAGCGTCGGGACGGATGCTAACTATGGCTACACCTTC	CASSVGTDANYGYTF
TRBV19	TRBJ1-2	-	TRBD1	TGTGCCAGTAGTATAACAGGGGAGGCGGATGGCTACACCTTC	CASSITGEADGYTF
TRBV6-5	TRBJ1-1	-	-	TGTGCCAGCAGCCGTCTGGGGGACACTGAAGCTTTCTTT	CASSRLGDTEAFF
TRBV15	TRBJ2-1	-	-	TGTGCCACCAGCAGAGATTCCATCAGGGCAAATGAGCAGTTCTTC	CATSRDSIRANEQFF
TRBV19	TRBJ2-2	once	TRBD2	TGTGCCAGTAGTCTCTGGGGGGGTCGTACCGGGGAGCTGTTTTTT	CASSLWGGRTGELFF
TRBV18	TRBJ2-3	-	-	TGTGCCAGCTCACCATTGGGGGGAAGCACAGATACGCAGTATTTT	CASSPLGGSTDTQYF
TRBV19	TRBJ1-5	-	-	TGTGCCAGTAGTGGGACCGGCAATCAGCCCCAGCATTTT	CASSGTGNQPQHF
TRBV7-9	TRBJ1-2	-	-	TGTGCCAGCAGCTTAGTTGGTCAAAACTATGGCTACACCTTC	CASSLVGQNYGYTF
TRBV6-5	TRBJ1-5	-	-	TGTGCCAGCATCGACGTGTTGGGGCAGCCCCAGCATTTT	CASIDVLGQPQHF
TRBV29-1	TRBJ1-2	-	-	TGCAGCGTTGGAGACAGAAACTATGGCTACACCTTC	CSVGDRNYGYTF
TRBV10-1	TRBJ2-1	-	-	TGCGCCAGCAGTGAGTCCGGGCAGTGGGGGACCGCGTTCTTC	CASSESGQWGTAFF
TRBV19	TRBJ1-2	-	TRBD1	TGTGCCAGTACCGAGGACAGGCCCAGAGAGCAACATGGCTACACCTTC	CASTEDRPREQHGYTF
TRBV30	TRBJ2-7	-	TRBD2	TGTGCCTGGATCCCTAATACCGGGACTAGCGGGGTATCTGTCTACGAGCAGTACTTC	CAWIPNTGTSGVSVYEQYF
TRBV4-1	TRBJ2-7	-	-	TGCGCCAGCAGCCAAAAACAGGGACTCCTCACTTCCTACGAGCAGTACTTC	CASSQKQGLLTSYEQYF
TRBV7-9	TRBJ1-6	-	-	TGTGCCAGCAGCTTAGAGGCTAATTCACCCCTCCACTTT	CASSLEANSPLHF
TRBV18	TRBJ2-7	once	-	TGTGCCAGCTCACCGCAATCGCACGAGCAGTACTTC	CASSPQSHEQYF
TRBV7-2	TRBJ1-2	-	-	TGTGCCAGCAGCTTTAAACAGGGTATTAGAGGCTACACCTTC	CASSFKQGIRGYTF
TRBV11-2	TRBJ1-4	-	TRBD1	TGTGCCAGCAGCTTAGGACAGGGGGGTTCTTGGGAAAAACTGTTTTTT	CASSLGQGGSWEKLFF
TRBV10-2	TRBJ1-6	-	-	TGCGCCAGCAGTGATACTGGGAATTCACCCCTCCACTTT	CASSDTGNSPLHF
TRBV6-5	TRBJ2-7	-	-	TGTGCCAGCAGTTACTACACCGGAGGGACATACGAGCAGTACTTC	CASSYYTGGTYEQYF
TRBV5-1	TRBJ2-5	-	-	TGCGCCAGCAGCCCACGGATCCGTCAAGAGACCCAGTACTTC	CASSPRIRQETQYF
TRBV3-1/TRBV3-2	TRBJ2-7	-	TRBD1	TGTGCCAGCAGCCGTCGGACAGGTCCTTATCTATCCTACGAGCAGTACTTC	CASSRRTGPYLSYEQYF
TRBV6-5	TRBJ2-2	-	-	TGTGCCAGCAAGGGGGAGGGCGGGGAGCTGTTTTTT	CASKGEGGELFF
TRBV13	TRBJ2-7	-	-	TGTGCCAGCAGCTCGTACTCGGCGAGGGCCAACGAGCAGTACTTC	CASSSYSARANEQYF
TRBV5-6	TRBJ1-2	-	TRBD1	TGTGCCAGCAGCTGGGGGGACAGGGTCGGCTACACCTTC	CASSWGDRVGYTF
TRBV5-1	TRBJ2-7	-	-	TGCGCCAGCAGCTTGGGGGACGGGAGCTCCTACGAGCAGTACTTC	CASSLGDGSSYEQYF
TRBV19	TRBJ1-1	few	-	TGTGCCAGTGGGGACACCCCGAACACTGAAGCTTTCTTT	CASGDTPNTEAFF
TRBV13	TRBJ2-3	few	-	TGTGCCAGCAGCTTACAAGTAGCGGGCACAGATACGCAGTATTTT	CASSLQVAGTDTQYF
TRBV7-6	TRBJ2-7	-	-	TGTGCCAGCAGCTTAGATGGCAGACCAAACGAGCAGTACTTC	CASSLDGRPNEQYF
TRBV6-6	TRBJ1-2	-	TRBD1	TGTGCCAGCAGTTACTCCGGGACAGGGGAGGATGGCTACACCTTC	CASSYSGTGEDGYTF
TRBV5-8	TRBJ2-7	-	TRBD1	TGTGCCAGCAGCTATCTGACAGGGCGGTACGAGCAGTACTTC	CASSYLTGRYEQYF
TRBV27	TRBJ2-7	-	TRBD2	TGTGCCAGCAGTCCAATAGCGGGGGGCCTCTCCTACGAGCAGTACTTC	CASSPIAGGLSYEQYF
TRBV11-1	TRBJ1-2	-	TRBD1	TGTGCCAGCAGCTTAGACGACAGGGACTATGGCTACACCTTC	CASSLDDRDYGYTF
TRBV4-1	TRBJ1-2	-	-	TGCGCCAGCCCCCGAAGTGGCTACACCTTC	CASPRSGYTF
TRBV13	TRBJ2-3	-	-	TGTGCCAGCAGCGGGTGGGGGGGCCCAGGAGATACGCAGTATTTT	CASSGWGGPGDTQYF
TRBV7-9	TRBJ1-1	-	-	TGTGCCAGCAGCCCAGACCTGGATTTAGTCACTGAAGCTTTCTTT	CASSPDLDLVTEAFF